This record looks at one TCR beta chain sequence and its context. This clone appeared a few times. What antigen it recognizes has not been identified. The sample holds no much larger clone one base away, and base qualities are not on file. The protocol used for the library was the immunoSEQ multiplex PCR assay. For the multiplex PCR, a mixture combining 60 forward primers for TCR Vbeta segments and 13 reverse primers for TCR Jbeta segments was used. The CDR3 region of rearranged TCR beta genes was amplified from genomic DNA with a multiplex PCR assay. The Illumina HiSeq System was used to sequence the amplified TCR beta libraries as 87-base-pair reads. The source study handled its data this way. A later analysis counted approximately 84 million unique TCR beta chains across the 550 to 700 repertoires, and some 11 million of these chains were shared by at least two donors. Raw reads were error-corrected and collapsed into unique sequences with a nearest-neighbor algorithm that merged closely related sequences to remove PCR and sequencing errors. CDR3 sequences were aligned to IMGT reference sequences to assign V, D and J gene segments. Each retained sequence needed at least a six-nucleotide match to both a V gene segment and a J gene segment. A rearrangement was called productive if the CDR3 had no stop codons and remained in frame with V and J, and every other rearrangement was called non-productive. Following IMGT convention, CDR3 was defined as the stretch from the second conserved V-encoded cysteine to the conserved J-encoded phenylalanine. In an earlier analysis of around 640 of the donors, sequences lacking an unambiguous match to a single V gene segment were excluded. In an earlier analysis of about 590 of the donors, a V segment was called functional when productive rearrangements were above 56.7%, and segregating when the standard deviation between donors exceeded 5%. A statistical classification framework was developed to diagnose cytomegalovirus status using the catalog of TCR beta chain sequences. V and J gene assignment, in a later analysis, came from comparing TCR nucleotide sequences with IMGT/GENE-DB human TR gene sequences. Using the TCRdist pipeline, a later analysis assigned CDR3 sequences along with most-parsimonious VDJ recombination scenarios. A later analysis defined each TCR beta chain by its CDR3 amino acid sequence plus V-gene family, and excluded reads lacking a unique V-gene family. To address suspected cross-contamination and a sequencing artifact, a later analysis removed a few hundred highly shared, low-generation-probability nucleotide sequences. A later analysis calculated a clonal expansion index for each public chain from normalized within-repertoire ranks of inferred template counts. In a later analysis, generation probabilities were computed using a VDJ recombination model fitted to out-of-frame rearrangements, and the results were checked against IGoR. In a later analysis, TCR-TCR, TCR-HLA and TCR-CMV co-occurrence was scored with hypergeometric tests, and a repertoire-size bias correction was applied to TCR pairs. False discovery rates were estimated in a later analysis by permuting HLA or CMV assignments 20 times. In a later analysis, co-occurring TCRs were grouped using DBSCAN, and TCRdist sequence similarity was added for clustering within HLA-allele-positive subsets. Repertoires with fewer than 30,000 or more than 120,000 public chains were left out of co-occurrence clustering, as were four to six repertoires with anomalous nucleotide sharing. This is the immuneACCESS table as TCRdb keeps it, with only in-frame sequences that have V and J called. A part of the clones is gone; compared with another copy, unresolved V genes explain less than half, and the rest is unexplained. Clone size and the V and J calls come from that table; the DNA yielded D and trimming. For this sample the table gives 65,000 to 90,000 clones, of which less than 80% were detected only once. The ten largest clonotypes hold 2.5% of the sample.

The data originate from a study of cytomegalovirus exposure and HLA in healthy donors (dated by TCRdb to the late 2010s). For the wider study: In an earlier analysis of around 540 of the donors, 276 Gb of sequence data and 100 million or so unique TCR beta sequences from 180 million or so T cells were reported. The aim of the study was to test whether cataloging public T cell receptors could identify signatures of past pathogen exposure. Besides the first cohort of around 700 subjects, a separate validation cohort made up of 95 to 150 different subjects was used. The study used immunosequencing to profile the T cell repertoires of approximately 630 subjects and linked those repertoires to cytomegalovirus serostatus. Roughly 300 gigabases of sequencing data and approximately 84 million unique TCR sequences were included in an early release covering 550 to 800 HLA-typed donors. An earlier analysis of 500 to 750 of the donors applied high-throughput TCR beta sequencing to assess whether each TCR beta V gene segment acted as functional or pseudogenic. Alongside the repertoire data, information on donor age, sex, ethnicity and CMV serostatus was compiled. A handful of DR-DQ haplotypes were handled as single units for association and clustering because linkage in the cohort was strong. Across approximately 400 genotyped donors of the cohort, an average of about 200,000 unique TCR beta nucleotide sequences per donor were sequenced, and roughly a sixth of those sequences were non-productive. To predict cytomegalovirus infection status, the study combined high-throughput TCR immunosequencing, statistical association of individual TCRs with disease status, and machine learning. Of the roughly 410 genotyped donors, 70% to 90% were placed in the genetic ancestry cluster associated with self-reported Caucasian donors. Genome-wide SNP genotypes for about 65% of the 666 donors were used in a later genetic analysis, which treated that subset as a discovery cohort. A later analysis re-analyzed previously published TCR beta repertoires from approximately 700 donors and added high-resolution HLA genotyping to study TCR occurrence patterns. Every discovery cohort repertoire had been produced on one sequencing platform. Rather than using new phenotypic data, the later analysis identified candidate immune exposures from TCR beta sequences and from how often those sequences occurred across donors. Typing coverage varied by locus: 629-630 donors for A, B, C, DRB1 and DQB1; under 550 for DQA1; 600 to 610 for DPA1; roughly 450 for DPB1. HLA typing covered class I and class II loci at four-digit resolution.

Overall results and qualifications from the work: A group of highly shared sequence variants was considered likely to be a technical artifact of the sequencing pipeline. In an earlier analysis of 500 to 650 of the donors, most TCR beta V segments appeared in productive rearrangements about 87% or about 30% of the time, broadly matching IMGT annotations. According to the authors, the approach could potentially be generalized to other disease states and immunological phenotypes. A later genetic analysis reported fewer N-insertions in productive TCRs among donors in an Asian-associated ancestry cluster than the roughly 670-donor mean. In vitro tests confirmed that a few of the cytomegalovirus-associated TCR beta chains recognize cytomegalovirus antigens. Linkage disequilibrium might explain the correlated functional status among segregating V segments, but an unknown experimental factor could not be excluded. Cytomegalovirus status was reported to be diagnosed by the classifier with high specificity and sensitivity in both the original and validation cohorts. A further reported finding was that TCR beta sequences accurately predicted the HLA-A and HLA-B alleles for most subjects in the first cohort. Most TCR sequences were observed very rarely across donors, whereas some public TCRs were present in many individuals. Roughly 17 rarely observed V segments, including chromosome 9 orphons, were excluded from the earlier analysis of just under 600 of the donors because counts were too low. In the study, 164 TCR beta chains were listed as associated with cytomegalovirus. A later genetic analysis associated a missense DCLRE1C variant with V-gene and J-gene trimming of TCR beta chains, and an independent cohort replicated the association. Only TCR beta chains were sequenced in this cohort, and the absence of alpha or paired-chain data limited detectable features. Sequencing depth was assumed to be roughly uniform across donors in the presence/absence analyses, though that assumption may not hold. Some IMGT-functional V segments, including TRBV6-2 and TRBV6-3, could not be told apart with the 87-base-pair reads, so those segments were excluded. Compared with equally common non-associated chains, HLA-associated TCR beta chains in a later analysis were more clonally expanded and had lower generation probabilities. Because HLA typing was missing for some donors at each locus, association tests included only the typed subset. Strong co-occurrence of HLA alleles, especially DR and DQ, made assigning TCR associations to individual alleles difficult. The only immune exposure information available for the cohort was CMV serostatus. Several of the top co-occurrence clusters appeared to be linked to parvovirus B19, influenza, CMV and Epstein-Barr virus, according to a later analysis. A later analysis associated some 17,000 TCR beta sequences with specific HLA alleles at a false discovery rate of 0.05. According to a later analysis, most CMV-associated TCR beta chains appeared to be HLA-restricted, and the HLA associations seemed to be driven largely by CMV exposure. According to a later analysis, TCR association rates differed among HLA loci, with DRB1 alleles showing the most associated TCRs and HLA-C alleles showing the fewest.

The cohort consisted of 666 healthy bone marrow donors. Cohort members were all nominally healthy when sampled, although unrecorded immune exposures were likely present. The donor was CMV seronegative and belonged to the group of over 300 seronegative cohort members. Every donor gave a peripheral blood sample, and the peripheral blood mononuclear cells from that sample were used for TCR beta sequencing. The Qiagen DNeasy Blood Extraction Kit was used to extract genomic DNA from the blood cell samples. Relative to germline, V is 6 bases shorter and J is 2 bases shorter, with 15 bases between their ends. CDR1 and CDR2 are drawn from the germline V gene: LGHNA, YNFKEQ. The CDR3 contains 15 residues, cysteine and phenylalanine counted. Of the read, only the CDR3 DNA is kept; its 45 bases are in frame from base 1.

This chain is built from TRBV4-2 and TRBJ2-3; TRBD1 is a possible D gene, resting on 6 matching bases. Specimen: PBMCs. This clonotype was obtained from a man under 40 in good health and CMV-seronegative. DNA sequence: TGTGCCAGCAGTCACCGACAGGAACCCACAGATACGCAGTATTTT. This codes for CASSHRQEPTDTQYF.